The sequence of this T cell receptor (beta chain) was determined in a study of blood T cell repertoires in COVID-19. Looking at the study overall: Sites in the United States, Italy and Spain provided acute and convalescent COVID-19 samples. PBMCs, B-cell-depleted T cells, or T cells were the source of the cDNA or gDNA that made up the material.

V was shortened by 5 bases and J by 3 bases, with 11 bases between the two germline ends. The CDR3 length is 13 residues. Germline CDR1 is MNHEY and CDR2 is SVGAGI. Source study methods: Reference gene primer amplification yielded estimated nucleated cell counts. The table came from immunoSEQ multiplex PCR; TCRdb's copy has only in-frame clones and leaves some out. That table is the source of V, J and clone size, and D and trimming were worked out from the DNA. The sample carries around 300,000 clones, about 89% recorded once. This chain joins TRBV6-5 and TRBJ2-7; D may be TRBD2 (5 bases). The sample consisted of peripheral blood. This TCR derives from a middle-aged man with acute or convalescent COVID-19. CDR3 in amino acids: CASSPPGVYEQYF. For the CDR3, the DNA is TGTGCCAGCAGTCCCCCCGGGGTCTACGAGCAGTACTTC.